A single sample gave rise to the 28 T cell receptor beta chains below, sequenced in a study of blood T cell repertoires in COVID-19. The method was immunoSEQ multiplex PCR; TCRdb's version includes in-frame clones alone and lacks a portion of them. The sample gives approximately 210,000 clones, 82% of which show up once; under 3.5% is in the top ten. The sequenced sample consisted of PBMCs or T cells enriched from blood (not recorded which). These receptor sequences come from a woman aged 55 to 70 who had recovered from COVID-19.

The CDR3 coding sequence is TGTGCCAGCAGGGCCGGGACAGGGGCTTACAATGAGCAGTTCTTC. This translates into CASRAGTGAYNEQFF. The V gene is TRBV2, the J gene TRBJ2-1; 10 nucleotides line up with TRBD1. This CDR3 has 15 amino acids. The germline V gene has CDR1 SNHLY and CDR2 FYNNEI. Trimming cost V 6 bases and J 4 bases; bases outside gene matches: 6.

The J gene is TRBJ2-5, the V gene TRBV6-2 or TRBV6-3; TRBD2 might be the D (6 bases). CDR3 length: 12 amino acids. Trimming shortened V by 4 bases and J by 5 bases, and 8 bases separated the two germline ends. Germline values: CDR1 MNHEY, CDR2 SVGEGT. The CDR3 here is CASSSREETQYF. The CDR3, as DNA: TGTGCCAGCAGTTCACGGGAGGAGACCCAGTACTTC.

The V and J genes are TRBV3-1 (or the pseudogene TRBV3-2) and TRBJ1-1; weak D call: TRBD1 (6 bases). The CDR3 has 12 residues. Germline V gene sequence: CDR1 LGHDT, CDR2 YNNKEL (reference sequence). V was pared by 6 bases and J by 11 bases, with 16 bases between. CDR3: CASRGAETMAFF. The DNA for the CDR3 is TGTGCCAGCAGGGGGGCGGAGACTATGGCTTTCTTT.

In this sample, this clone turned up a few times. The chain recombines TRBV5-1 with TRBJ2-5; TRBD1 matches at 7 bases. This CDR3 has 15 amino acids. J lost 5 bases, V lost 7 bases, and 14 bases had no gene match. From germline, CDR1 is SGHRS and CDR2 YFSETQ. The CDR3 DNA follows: TGCGCCAGCGGAACTACGGGACAGCCCCGGGAGACCCAGTACTTC. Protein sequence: CASGTTGQPRETQYF.

In DNA, the CDR3 is TGTGCCAGCAGCACCCGGACAGGGGGCGAGCAGTACTTC. Amino acids: CASSTRTGGEQYF. This rearrangement joins TRBV11-2 to TRBJ2-7, with 10 positions matching TRBD1. The CDR3 has 13 residues. Germline values: CDR1 SGHAT, CDR2 FQNNGV. Trimming removed 5 bases from V and 6 bases from J; junction bases left unmatched: 4. The entire variable domain, with the rest obtained from reference TRBV11-2 and TRBJ2-7, is as follows: EAGVAQSPRYKIIEKRQSVAFWCNPISGHATLYWYQQILGQGPKLLIQFQNNGVVDDSQLPKDRFSAERLKGVDSTLKIQPAKLEDSAVYLCASSTRTGGEQYFGPGTRLTVT.

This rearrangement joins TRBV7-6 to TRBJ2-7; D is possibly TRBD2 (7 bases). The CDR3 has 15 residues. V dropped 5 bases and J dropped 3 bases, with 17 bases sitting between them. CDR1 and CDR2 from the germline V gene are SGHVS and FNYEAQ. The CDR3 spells CASSPPRGLNYEQYF. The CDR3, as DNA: TGTGCCAGCAGCCCTCCGCGGGGGCTCAACTACGAGCAGTACTTC.

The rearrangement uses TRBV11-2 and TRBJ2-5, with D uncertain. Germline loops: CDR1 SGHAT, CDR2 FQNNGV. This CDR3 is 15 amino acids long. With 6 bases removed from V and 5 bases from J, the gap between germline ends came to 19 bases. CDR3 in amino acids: CASSPSVVSVETQYF. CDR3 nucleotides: TGTGCCAGCAGTCCTTCTGTAGTTAGTGTTGAGACCCAGTACTTC.

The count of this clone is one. The CDR3 reads CASSRGGTSGSLDTQYF. CDR3 DNA: TGTGCCAGCAGCCGGGGAGGGACTAGCGGGAGCTTGGATACGCAGTATTTT. The rearrangement links TRBV11-2 to TRBJ2-3; 14 bases are a match to TRBD2. This CDR3 is 17 amino acids long. With V trimmed by 5 bases and J by 6 bases, 10 bases remained unmatched. CDR1 is SGHAT, CDR2 FQNNGV, per germline.

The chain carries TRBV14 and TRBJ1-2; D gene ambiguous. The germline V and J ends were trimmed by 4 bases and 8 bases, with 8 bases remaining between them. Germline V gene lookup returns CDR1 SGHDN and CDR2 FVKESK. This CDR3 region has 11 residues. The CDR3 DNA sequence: TGTGCCAGCAGCCTGGGAGGCGGCTACACCTTC. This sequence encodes CASSLGGGYTF.

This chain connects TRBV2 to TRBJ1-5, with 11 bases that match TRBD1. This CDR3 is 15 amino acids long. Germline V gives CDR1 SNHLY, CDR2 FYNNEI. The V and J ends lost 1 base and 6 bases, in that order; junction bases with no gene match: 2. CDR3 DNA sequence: TGTGCCAGCAGTGAAGTGGACAGGGGGCCTCAGCCCCAGCATTTT. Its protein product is CASSEVDRGPQPQHF. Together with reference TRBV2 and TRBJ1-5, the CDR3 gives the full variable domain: EPEVTQTPSHQVTQMGQEVILRCVPISNHLYFYWYRQILGQKVEFLVSFYNNEISEKSEIFDDQFSVERPDGSNFTLKIRSTKLEDSAMYFCASSEVDRGPQPQHFGDGTRLSIL.

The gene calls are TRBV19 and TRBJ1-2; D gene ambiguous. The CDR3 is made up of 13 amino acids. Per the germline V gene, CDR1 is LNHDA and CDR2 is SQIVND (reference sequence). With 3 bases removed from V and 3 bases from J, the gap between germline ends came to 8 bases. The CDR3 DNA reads TGTGCCAGTAGTATGAGTCTCGACTATGGCTACACCTTC. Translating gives CASSMSLDYGYTF.

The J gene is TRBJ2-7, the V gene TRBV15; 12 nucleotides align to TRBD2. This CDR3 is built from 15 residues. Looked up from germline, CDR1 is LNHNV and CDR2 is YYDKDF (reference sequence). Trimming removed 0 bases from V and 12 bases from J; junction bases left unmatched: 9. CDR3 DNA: TGTGCCACCAGCAGAGATCCGCTAGCGGGAGGGTTTCTGTACTTC. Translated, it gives CATSRDPLAGGFLYF.

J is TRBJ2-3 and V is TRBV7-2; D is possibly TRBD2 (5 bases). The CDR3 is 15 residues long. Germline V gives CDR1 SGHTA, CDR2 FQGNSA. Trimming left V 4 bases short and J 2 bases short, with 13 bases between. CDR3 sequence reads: CASSSPAVITDTQYF. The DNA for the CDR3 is TGTGCCAGCAGCTCCCCAGCGGTTATCACAGATACGCAGTATTTT.

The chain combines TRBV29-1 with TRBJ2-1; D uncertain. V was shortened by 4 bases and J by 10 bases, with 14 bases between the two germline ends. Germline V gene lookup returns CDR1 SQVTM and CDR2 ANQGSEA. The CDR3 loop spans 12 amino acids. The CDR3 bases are TGCAGCGTTGCCCTCCTAGGTCGGGAGCAGTTCTTC. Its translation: CSVALLGREQFF.

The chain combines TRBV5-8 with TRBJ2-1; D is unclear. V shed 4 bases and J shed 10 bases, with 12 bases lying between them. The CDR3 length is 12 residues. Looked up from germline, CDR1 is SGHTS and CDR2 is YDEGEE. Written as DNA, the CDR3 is TGTGCCAGCAGCCCGCGATCGTGGGAGCAGTTCTTC. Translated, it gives CASSPRSWEQFF.

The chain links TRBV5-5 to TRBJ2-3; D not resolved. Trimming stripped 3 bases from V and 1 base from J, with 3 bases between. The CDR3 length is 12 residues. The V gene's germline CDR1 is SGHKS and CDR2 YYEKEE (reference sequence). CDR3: CASSSGTDTQYF. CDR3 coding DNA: TGTGCCAGCAGCTCAGGCACAGATACGCAGTATTTT.

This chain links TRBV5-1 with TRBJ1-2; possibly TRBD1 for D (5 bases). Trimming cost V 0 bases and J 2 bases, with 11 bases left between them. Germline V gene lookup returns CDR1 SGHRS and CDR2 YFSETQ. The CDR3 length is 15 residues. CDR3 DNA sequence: TGCGCCAGCAGCTTGGATTCAGGGAGGAACTATGGCTACACCTTC. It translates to CASSLDSGRNYGYTF.

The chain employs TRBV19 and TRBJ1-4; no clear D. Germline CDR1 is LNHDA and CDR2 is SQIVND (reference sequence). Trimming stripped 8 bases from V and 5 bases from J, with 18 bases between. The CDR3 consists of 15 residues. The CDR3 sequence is CASEPYRGFNEKLFF. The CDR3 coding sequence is TGTGCCAGTGAACCCTACCGGGGTTTCAATGAAAAACTGTTTTTT.

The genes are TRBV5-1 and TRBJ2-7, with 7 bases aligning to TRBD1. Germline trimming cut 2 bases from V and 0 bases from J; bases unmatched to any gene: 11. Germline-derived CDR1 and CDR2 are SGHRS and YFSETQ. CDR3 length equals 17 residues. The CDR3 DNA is TGCGCCAGCAGCTTAATTCCCGGACGGGACAGCTCCTACGAGCAGTACTTC. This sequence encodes CASSLIPGRDSSYEQYF.

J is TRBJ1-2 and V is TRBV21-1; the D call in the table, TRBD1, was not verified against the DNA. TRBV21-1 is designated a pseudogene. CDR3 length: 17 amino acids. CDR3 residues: CASSKVGCRDSNYGYTF. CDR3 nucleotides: TGTGCCAGCAGCAAAGTCGGTTGCAGGGACAGTAACTATGGCTACACCTTC.

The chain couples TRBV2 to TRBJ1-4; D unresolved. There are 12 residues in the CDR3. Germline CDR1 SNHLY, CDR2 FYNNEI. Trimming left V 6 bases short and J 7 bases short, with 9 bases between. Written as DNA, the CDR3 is TGTGCCAGCAGGAGGGAAGCTGAAAAACTGTTTTTT. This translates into CASRREAEKLFF.

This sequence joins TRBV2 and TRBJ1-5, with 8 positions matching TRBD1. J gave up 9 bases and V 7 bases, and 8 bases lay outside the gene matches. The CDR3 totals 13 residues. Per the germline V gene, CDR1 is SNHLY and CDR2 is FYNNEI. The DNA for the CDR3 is TGTGCCAGCACCGATCTCGGACAGGGGCCCCAGCATTTT. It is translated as CASTDLGQGPQHF.

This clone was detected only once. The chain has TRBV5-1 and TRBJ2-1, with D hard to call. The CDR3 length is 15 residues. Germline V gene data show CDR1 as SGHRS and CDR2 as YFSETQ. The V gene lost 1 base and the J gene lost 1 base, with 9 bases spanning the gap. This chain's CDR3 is CASSLTFVSYNEQFF. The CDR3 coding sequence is TGCGCCAGCAGCTTGACTTTTGTGTCCTACAATGAGCAGTTCTTC.

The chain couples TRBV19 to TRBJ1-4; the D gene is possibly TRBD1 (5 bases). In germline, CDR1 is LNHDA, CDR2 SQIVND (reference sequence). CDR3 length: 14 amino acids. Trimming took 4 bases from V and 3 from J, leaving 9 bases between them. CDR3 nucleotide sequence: TGTGCCAGTAGTAGGGGCCTCTCTAATGAAAAACTGTTTTTT. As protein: CASSRGLSNEKLFF.

This chain's CDR3 is CASSQVTDLAKNIQYF. The CDR3 DNA follows: TGTGCCAGCAGCCAGGTGACAGACCTAGCCAAAAACATTCAGTACTTC. The rearrangement uses TRBV7-9 and TRBJ2-4; tentative D call: TRBD1 (5 bases). CDR1 is SEHNR and CDR2 is FQNEAQ in the germline V gene (reference sequence). The CDR3 runs to 16 residues. V gave up 5 bases and J gave up 0 bases, with 14 bases separating them. The entire variable domain, with the rest obtained from reference TRBV7-9 and TRBJ2-4, is as follows: DTGVSQNPRHKITKRGQNVTFRCDPISEHNRLYWYRQTLGQGPEFLTYFQNEAQLEKSRLLSDRFSAERPKGSFSTLEIQRTEQGDSAMYLCASSQVTDLAKNIQYFGAGTRLSVL.

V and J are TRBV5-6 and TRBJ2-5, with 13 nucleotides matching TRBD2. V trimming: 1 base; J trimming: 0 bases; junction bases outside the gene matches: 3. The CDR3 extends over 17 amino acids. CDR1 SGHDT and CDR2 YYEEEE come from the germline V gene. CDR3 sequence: CASSLRLAGGYQETQYF. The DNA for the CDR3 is TGTGCCAGCAGCTTGAGACTAGCGGGGGGATACCAAGAGACCCAGTACTTC.

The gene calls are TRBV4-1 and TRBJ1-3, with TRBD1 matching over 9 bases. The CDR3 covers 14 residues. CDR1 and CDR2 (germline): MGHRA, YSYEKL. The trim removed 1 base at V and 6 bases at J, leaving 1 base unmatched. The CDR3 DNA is TGCGCCAGCAGCCAAGGGGACAGGGAAAACACCATATATTTT. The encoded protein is CASSQGDRENTIYF.

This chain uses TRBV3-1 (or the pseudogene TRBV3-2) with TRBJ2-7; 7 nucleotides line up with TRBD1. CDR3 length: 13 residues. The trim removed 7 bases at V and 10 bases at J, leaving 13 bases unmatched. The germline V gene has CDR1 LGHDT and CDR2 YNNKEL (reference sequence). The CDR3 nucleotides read TGTGCCAGCAACCCGACAGGGTTATTCGTTCAGTACTTC. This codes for CASNPTGLFVQYF.